This TCR beta chain was identified in a study of cytomegalovirus exposure and HLA in healthy donors. PCR primers comprised 60 Vbeta and 13 Jbeta primers. The data were produced by immunoSEQ multiplex PCR, yet TCRdb's version contains in-frame clones alone and is incomplete. The repertoire includes 150,000 to 200,000 clones, roughly 73% of them detected once, and about 1.5% sits in the top ten. V was shortened by 4 bases and J by 0 bases, with 11 bases between the two germline ends. This CDR3 region has 16 residues. Germline V gene lookup returns CDR1 SGHRS and CDR2 YFSETQ. Whole-study results and caveats: The majority of CMV-associated TCR beta chains were reported as apparently HLA-restricted in a later analysis. When a later analysis compared HLA-associated TCR beta chains with equally common others, the HLA-associated chains turned out to be more clonally expanded and to have lower generation probabilities. Certain sequence variants were highly shared and formed a cluster, and this cluster was likely a sequencing artifact.

With regard to this clone: Its antigen is undetermined.

The sequenced material came from PBMCs. V is TRBV5-1 and J is TRBJ2-6, with D perhaps matching TRBD1 (6 bases). This receptor was identified in a woman in her thirties in good health and CMV-seronegative. For the CDR3, the DNA is TGCGCCAGCAGCGACAGGATGGGCTCTGGGGCCAACGTCCTGACTTTC. Its translation is CASSDRMGSGANVLTF.